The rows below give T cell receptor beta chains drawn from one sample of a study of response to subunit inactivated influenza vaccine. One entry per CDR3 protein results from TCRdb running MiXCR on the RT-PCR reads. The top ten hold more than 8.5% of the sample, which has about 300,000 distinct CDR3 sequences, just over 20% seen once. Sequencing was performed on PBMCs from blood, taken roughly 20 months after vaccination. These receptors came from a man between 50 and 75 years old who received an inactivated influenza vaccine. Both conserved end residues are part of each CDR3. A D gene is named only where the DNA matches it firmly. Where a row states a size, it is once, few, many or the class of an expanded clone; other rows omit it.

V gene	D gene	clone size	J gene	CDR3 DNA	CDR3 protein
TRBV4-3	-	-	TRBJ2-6	TGCGCCAGCAGCCAAGAAGACAGCGGACGGGCCAACGTCCTGACTTTC	CASSQEDSGRANVLTF
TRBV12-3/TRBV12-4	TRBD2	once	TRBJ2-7	TGTGCCAGCAGTTTGGGGACTAGCGGGTCGTACTCCTACGAGCAGTACTTC	CASSLGTSGSYSYEQYF
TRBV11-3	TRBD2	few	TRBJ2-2	TGTGCCAGCAGGTCGCTTAGGACTAGTTCCGGGGAGCTGTTTTTT	CASRSLRTSSGELFF
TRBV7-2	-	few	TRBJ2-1	TGTGCCAGCAGCCCCCTTAGGCAGGGCAGCAATGAGCAGTTCTTC	CASSPLRQGSNEQFF
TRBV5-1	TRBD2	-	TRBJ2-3	TGCGCCAGCAGTTACGGGACTAGCGGGAGTACAGATACGCAGTATTTT	CASSYGTSGSTDTQYF
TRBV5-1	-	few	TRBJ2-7	TGCGCCAGCAGCTTGGGATTGGAAAACTCCTACGAGCAGTACTTC	CASSLGLENSYEQYF
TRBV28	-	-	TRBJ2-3	TGTGCCAGCAGTTCTAGACAGGCCACAGATACGCAGTATTTT	CASSSRQATDTQYF
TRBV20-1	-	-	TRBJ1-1	TGCAGTGCTAGGGCCCAGGGCGGGGACACTGAAGCTTTCTTT	CSARAQGGDTEAFF
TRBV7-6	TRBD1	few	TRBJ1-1	TGTGCCAGCAGCCCGGACAGGCTTGGGCTTGAAGCTTTCTTT	CASSPDRLGLEAFF
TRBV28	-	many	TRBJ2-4	TGTGCCAGCAGTTTTGGCGGCGTAGCCAAAAACATTCAGTACTTC	CASSFGGVAKNIQYF
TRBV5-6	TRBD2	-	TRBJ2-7	TGTGCCAGCAGCTTGTGGGGGGACTACTCCTACGAGCAGTACTTC	CASSLWGDYSYEQYF
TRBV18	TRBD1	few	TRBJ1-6	TGTGCCAGCTCACCCTTGGGACAGGAATCACCCCTCCACTTT	CASSPLGQESPLHF
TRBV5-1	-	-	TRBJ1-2	TGCGCCAGCAGCTACCTTCCGGTAGCTAACTATGGCTACACCTTC	CASSYLPVANYGYTF
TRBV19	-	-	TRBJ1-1	TGTGCCAGTACTGTCGGTGGGACTGAAGCTTTCTTT	CASTVGGTEAFF
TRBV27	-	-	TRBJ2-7	TGTGCCAGCAGTCACGGTGGCAGCGAGCAGTACTTC	CASSHGGSEQYF
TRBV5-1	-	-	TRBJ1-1	TGCGCCAGCAGCCCCGAGGTTGGTGTCACTGAAGCTTTCTTT	CASSPEVGVTEAFF
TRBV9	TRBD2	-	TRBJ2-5	TGTGCCAGCAGCGCGAGCGGGGGGACCCAGTACTTC	CASSASGGTQYF
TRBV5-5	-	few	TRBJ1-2	TGTGCCAGCAGCTCGATCAGGGACGGCTATGGCTACACCTTC	CASSSIRDGYGYTF
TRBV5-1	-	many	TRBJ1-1	TGCGCCAGCAGCTTTTCCCGGTTAAACACTGAAGCTTTCTTT	CASSFSRLNTEAFF
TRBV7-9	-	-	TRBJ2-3	TGTGCCAGCAGCTTGCAGGGGACAGATACGCAGTATTTT	CASSLQGTDTQYF